One and the same sample provided the 32 T cell receptor beta chains below, sequenced in a study of vaccination and CD4 T cells after COVID-19 (dated by TCRdb to 2022 to 2024). Their specific antigens are unknown. Taken with the paper, the label for treatment or condition translates to: approximately nine-day PBMC culture with coronavirus spike peptide pools or control peptides (ViraFEST assay). Libraries were prepared through PCR. TCRdb shows the sequencer as Illumina iSeq 100. DNA from cultured CD4+ T cells was subjected to TCR sequencing with the Oncomine TCR Beta short-read assay at the Johns Hopkins FTIC core. Clones were called with MiXCR by TCRdb after fastp trimmed the public reads at Q25, and only in-frame beta chains were retained. A single entry per CDR3 protein holds the most common genes and DNA from its merged rows. For this sample the table gives about 4,200 distinct CDR3 sequences, of which over 25% were detected only once. The ten largest make up around 30% of the sample.

Sequencing was performed on CD4+ T cells from blood, cultured in vitro. Receptor source: a human donor who had recovered from COVID-19.

The chain employs TRBV20-1 and TRBJ2-7, with a tentative D call TRBD1 (5 bases). Per germline, CDR1 DFQATT and CDR2 SNEGSKA (reference sequence). The ends were cut back, 6 bases at V and 0 bases at J, with 15 bases in the middle. CDR3 size: 14 residues. The CDR3 region has the DNA TGCAGTGCCCAGGGCCCCCTGGGCTCCTACGAGCAGTACTTC. Translated: CSAQGPLGSYEQYF.

V is TRBV19 and J is TRBJ1-1, with 8 bases lining up with TRBD1. The CDR3 loop spans 12 amino acids. Losses at the gene ends were 10 bases for V and 7 bases for J; bases not matched to a gene: 8. From germline, CDR1 is LNHDA and CDR2 SQIVND (reference sequence). DNA of the CDR3: TGTGCCACCGCTCAGGGGGCGGTTGAAGCTTTCTTT. It codes for CATAQGAVEAFF.

The chain couples TRBV19 to TRBJ2-7; unclear D gene. Trimming removed 1 base at V and 2 bases at J, with 9 bases between. This CDR3 spans 14 amino acids. The germline gives CDR1 LNHDA, CDR2 SQIVND (reference sequence). CDR3 in DNA: TGTGCCAGTAGTATAGGGGTCGGCACCTACGAGCAGTACTTC. This codes for CASSIGVGTYEQYF.

The chain recombines TRBV5-4 with TRBJ2-4; D gene ambiguous. This CDR3 is 15 amino acids long. Trimming left V 5 bases short and J 3 bases short, with 15 bases between. Germline lookup yields CDR1 SGHNT and CDR2 YYREEE (reference sequence). The CDR3 region has the DNA TGTGCCAGCAGTCCCAGTCCGGGTGACAAAAACATTCAGTACTTC. Protein product: CASSPSPGDKNIQYF.

The sample holds one count of this clonotype. V is TRBV14 and J is TRBJ2-5, with 9 bases that match TRBD1. This CDR3 has 16 residues. CDR1 and CDR2 (germline): SGHDN, FVKESK. J was trimmed by 5 bases and V by 3 bases; bases with no gene match: 10. In DNA form, the CDR3 reads TGTGCCAGCAGCCAGAGCCTGGGACAGGGCCGGGAGACCCAGTACTTC. Its protein is CASSQSLGQGRETQYF.

V gene TRBV30 combines with J gene TRBJ1-2; 7 bases agree with TRBD1. The germline CDR1 and CDR2 sequences are GTSNPN and SVGIG (reference sequence). The J segment lost 7 bases and the V segment lost 2 bases, leaving 13 bases of the junction unmatched. The CDR3 extends over 15 amino acids. CDR3 region: CAWSTPGTARSGYTF. CDR3 in DNA: TGTGCCTGGAGTACCCCCGGGACAGCGAGGTCTGGCTACACCTTC.

This clonotype is classed as large (0.1 to 1%). The chain couples TRBV6-1 to TRBJ1-2; TRBD1 matches 9 bases. Losses at the gene ends were 7 bases for V and 6 bases for J; bases not matched to a gene: 12. Germline assignment: CDR1 MNHNS and CDR2 SASEGT. This CDR3 comprises 15 residues. The CDR3: CASTPRGTGLHGYTF. The CDR3 bases are TGTGCCAGCACCCCCCGGGGGACAGGGCTCCATGGCTACACCTTC.

The chain employs TRBV5-1 and TRBJ1-1, with D possibly matching TRBD1 (5 bases). The V gene's germline CDR1 is SGHRS and CDR2 YFSETQ. Trimming took off 7 bases at V and 5 bases at J, with 18 bases between the two ends. The CDR3 loop spans 14 amino acids. CDR3 sequence (DNA): TGCGCCAGCGGCCCGGGACCCCAGGGAACTGAAGCTTTCTTT. Encoded protein: CASGPGPQGTEAFF. The variable domain in full, with the rest retrieved from reference TRBV5-1 and TRBJ1-1, is KAGVTQTPRYLIKTRGQQVTLSCSPISGHRSVSWYQQTPGQGLQFLFEYFSETQRNKGNFPGRFSGRQFSNSRSEMNVSTLELGDSALYLCASGPGPQGTEAFFGQGTRLTVV.

The chain employs TRBV6-2 or TRBV6-3 and TRBJ2-5, with TRBD2 as a possible D gene (7 bases). This CDR3 is 14 amino acids long. V gave up 2 bases and J gave up 2 bases, with 9 bases separating them. Germline V CDR1 and CDR2: MNHEY, SVGEGT. The CDR3 region is CASSYGGAQETQYF. Written as DNA, the CDR3 is TGTGCCAGCAGTTACGGGGGGGCTCAAGAGACCCAGTACTTC.

The gene calls are TRBV18 and TRBJ1-2, with 8 bases identical to TRBD1. Trimming removed 2 bases from V and 4 bases from J; junction bases left unmatched: 6. From germline, CDR1 is KGHSH and CDR2 LQKENI. This CDR3 comprises 15 residues. CDR3 protein: CASSPVGQEGYGYTF. CDR3 nucleotides: TGTGCCAGCTCACCAGTGGGACAGGAGGGCTATGGCTACACCTTC.

This clonotype was recorded once. J is TRBJ2-5 and V is TRBV27; D might be TRBD1 (5 bases). The CDR3 contains 15 residues. V was clipped by 4 bases and J by 6 bases, with 18 bases between them. In germline, CDR1 is MNHEY, CDR2 SMNVEV (reference sequence). In DNA, the CDR3 is TGTGCCAGCAGTTCAGGGATGGGCGGTGGGAAGACCCAGTACTTC. Protein: CASSSGMGGGKTQYF.

This clonotype was detected a few times. CDR3 nucleotide sequence: TGCAGTGCTAAATCCCCCGGGAGGGGGAACACTGAAGCTTTCTTT. Protein sequence: CSAKSPGRGNTEAFF. The J gene is TRBJ1-1, the V gene TRBV20-1, with D perhaps TRBD1 (5 bases). The CDR3 is 15 residues long. Trimming took 4 bases from V and 1 from J, leaving 16 bases between them. CDR1 DFQATT and CDR2 SNEGSKA come from the germline V gene (reference sequence).

The sample holds a few counts of this clonotype. The chain is built from TRBV12-3 or TRBV12-4 and TRBJ2-5; the D gene is possibly TRBD1 (6 bases). CDR3 length: 15 residues. V dropped 1 base and J dropped 5 bases, with 14 bases sitting between them. DNA of the CDR3: TGTGCCAGCAGTTTAGGCGAGGGGACAAGGGAGACCCAGTACTTC. Its protein product is CASSLGEGTRETQYF.

The chain combines TRBV30 with TRBJ2-7; perhaps TRBD2 as D (6 bases). The germline V gene has CDR1 GTSNPN and CDR2 SVGIG (reference sequence). The CDR3 spans 12 residues. CDR3 bases: TGTGCTGGAGGCGGGAAACCCTACGAGCAGTACTTC. Its protein product is CAGGGKPYEQYF.

The chain joins TRBV27 to TRBJ2-5; TRBD1 aligns across 9 bases. With 7 bases clipped from V and 5 bases from J, the junction kept 11 bases outside the gene matches. The CDR3 totals 15 residues. The germline gives CDR1 MNHEY, CDR2 SMNVEV (reference sequence). Written as DNA, the CDR3 is TGTGCCAGCACCGGACCCTCCGGGACAGGGGAGACCCAGTACTTC. Its translation is CASTGPSGTGETQYF.

This clonotype is medium-sized. This chain joins TRBV2 and TRBJ2-1; the match to TRBD2 covers 9 bases. Germline loops: CDR1 SNHLY, CDR2 FYNNEI. The CDR3 is made up of 17 amino acids. V lost 6 bases, J lost 4 bases, and 13 bases stayed unmatched. Here the CDR3 reads CASSPLSGGDLYNEQFF. CDR3 nucleotides: TGTGCCAGCAGCCCCCTTAGCGGGGGCGACCTTTACAATGAGCAGTTCTTC.

J is TRBJ2-3 and V is TRBV10-2; TRBD2 matches 16 bases. Per germline, CDR1 WSHSY and CDR2 SAAADI. The CDR3 is 18 amino acids. J lost 3 bases, V lost 6 bases, and 9 bases had no gene match. The CDR3 loop is CASSSGLAGGHITDTQYF. The DNA for the CDR3 is TGCGCCAGCAGCTCGGGACTAGCGGGGGGGCATATAACAGATACGCAGTATTTT.

V gene TRBV5-1 combines with J gene TRBJ2-7; D possibly corresponds to TRBD2 (5 bases). The germline V gene has CDR1 SGHRS and CDR2 YFSETQ. This CDR3 comprises 12 residues. Trimming pared 0 bases from V and 7 bases from J, leaving 8 bases between. CDR3 sequence reads: CASSLGEREQYF. The CDR3 DNA follows: TGCGCCAGCAGCTTGGGGGAGAGGGAGCAGTACTTC.

V is TRBV6-9 and J is TRBJ1-2; TRBD1 matches 8 bases. The CDR3 spans 14 residues. CDR1 and CDR2 (germline): MNHGY, SVAAGI. Trimming at V came to 8 bases and at J to 4 bases, leaving 9 bases not matched to a gene. As DNA, the CDR3 is TGTGCCAGCGGCATAGACAGGGGCACCTATGGCTACACCTTC. Its protein is CASGIDRGTYGYTF.

The rearrangement links TRBV5-1 to TRBJ1-2; possible D gene TRBD1, 5 bases. V lost 0 bases to trimming and J lost 6 bases, with 12 bases between them. The CDR3 has 14 residues. Germline CDR1 reads SGHRS; CDR2 reads YFSETQ. CDR3 DNA sequence: TGCGCCAGCAGCTTGGACGGGACCCAACATGGCTACACCTTC. Protein product: CASSLDGTQHGYTF.

This clonotype was detected only a few times. The chain recombines TRBV19 with TRBJ2-7; D may be TRBD1 or TRBD2 (6 bases each). The V gene lost 3 bases and the J gene lost 3 bases, with 21 bases spanning the gap. The germline CDR1 and CDR2 sequences are LNHDA and SQIVND (reference sequence). This CDR3 spans 17 amino acids. The CDR3 DNA reads as TGTGCCAGTAGTATGGGGGCGCGGGGCGCACGGCTCTACGAGCAGTACTTC. Encoded protein: CASSMGARGARLYEQYF. The entire variable domain, with the rest obtained from reference TRBV19 and TRBJ2-7, is as follows: DGGITQSPKYLFRKEGQNVTLSCEQNLNHDAMYWYRQDPGQGLRLIYYSQIVNDFQKGDIAEGYSVSREKKESFPLTVTSAQKNPTAFYLCASSMGARGARLYEQYFGPGTRLTVT.

The J gene is TRBJ1-1, the V gene TRBV12-3 or TRBV12-4; D unresolved. This CDR3 has 14 residues. V was trimmed by 6 bases and J by 2 bases, leaving 13 bases between them. The CDR3 reads CASRPTAANTEAFF. As DNA, the CDR3 is TGTGCCAGCAGACCCACAGCGGCAAACACTGAAGCTTTCTTT.

A word on this clonotype: This is likely a read error, given that the CDR3 carries no conserved phenylalanine or tryptophan at its end. The CDR3 is CSATVWGNTIYL. The CDR3, as DNA: TGCAGTGCCACCGTTTGGGGAAACACCATATATCTT. The chain carries TRBV20-1 and TRBJ1-3; D ambiguous. V shed 6 bases and J shed 4 bases, with 10 bases lying between them. The germline V gene encodes CDR1 DFQATT and CDR2 SNEGSKA (reference sequence). The CDR3 covers 12 residues.

This clonotype was picked up a small number of times. The chain recombines TRBV5-1 with TRBJ1-2; TRBD1 aligns across 11 bases. From germline, CDR1 is SGHRS and CDR2 YFSETQ. Unmatched junction bases numbered 7, after V lost 4 bases and J lost 8 bases. This CDR3 is 14 amino acids long. This CDR3 is CASSLGQGALGYTF. The DNA of the CDR3 is TGCGCCAGCAGCCTCGGACAGGGGGCCCTAGGCTACACCTTC.

This clonotype is termed medium-sized. The chain has TRBV27 and TRBJ1-1; 9 bases map to TRBD1. The V gene's germline CDR1 is MNHEY and CDR2 SMNVEV (reference sequence). The CDR3 runs 16 residues. V lost 5 bases and J lost 5; bases outside the gene matches: 12. The CDR3 reads CASSRPGTGYGTEAFF. CDR3 nucleotide sequence: TGTGCCAGCAGTCGTCCCGGGACAGGGTACGGAACTGAAGCTTTCTTT.

This clonotype was counted a few times. The J gene is TRBJ1-3, the V gene TRBV11-2, with D possibly matching TRBD1 (6 bases). The length of the CDR3 is 15 residues. V was trimmed by 6 bases and J by 4 bases, leaving 16 bases between them. Germline CDR1 SGHAT, CDR2 FQNNGV. This CDR3 is CASRRRNGGGNTIYF. CDR3 bases: TGTGCCAGCAGGCGACGGAATGGGGGCGGAAACACCATATATTTT.

The chain recombines TRBV7-9 with TRBJ2-7, with TRBD1 matching over 10 bases. The J segment lost 2 bases and the V segment lost 1 base, leaving 5 bases of the junction unmatched. This CDR3 is built from 16 residues. Germline V gene sequence: CDR1 SEHNR, CDR2 FQNEAQ (reference sequence). This chain's CDR3 is CASSLGGTGAAYEQYF. The CDR3, as DNA: TGTGCCAGCAGCTTAGGCGGGACAGGGGCGGCCTACGAGCAGTACTTC.

The table lists this clonotype with a few counts. This chain links TRBV5-4 with TRBJ1-6; maybe TRBD1 (5 bases). This CDR3 has 14 residues. V was pared by 2 bases and J by 5 bases, with 8 bases between. Germline loops: CDR1 SGHNT, CDR2 YYREEE (reference sequence). CDR3 nucleotides: TGTGCCAGCAGCTTACGGGGGAATAATTCACCCCTCCACTTT. Its protein is CASSLRGNNSPLHF. Filled out from reference TRBV5-4 and TRBJ1-6, the complete variable domain reads ETGVTQSPTHLIKTRGQQVTLRCSSQSGHNTVSWYQQALGQGPQFIFQYYREEENGRGNFPPRFSGLQFPNYSSELNVNALELDDSALYLCASSLRGNNSPLHFGNGTRLTVT.

About this clonotype: At one end the junction does not follow the germline gene, possibly because of a read error. The V and J genes are TRBV7-7 and TRBJ2-1; D is ambiguous. Germline values: CDR1 SSHAT, CDR2 FNYEAQ (reference sequence). This CDR3 is 13 amino acids long. The CDR3 region has the DNA TGTGCTAGCAGCTCAGACCCAGGAAATGAGCAGTTCTTC. This gives the protein CASSSDPGNEQFF.

This clonotype has only a few counts. The V gene is TRBV6-1, the J gene TRBJ2-1; the D is unclear. The CDR3 consists of 14 residues. The germline V and J ends were trimmed by 6 bases and 4 bases, with 13 bases remaining between them. The V gene's germline CDR1 is MNHNS and CDR2 SASEGT. The CDR3 is CASRRRSEYNEQFF. CDR3 in DNA: TGTGCCAGCAGGAGGCGATCGGAATACAATGAGCAGTTCTTC.

This clonotype is labeled medium-sized. This chain uses TRBV6-5 with TRBJ1-2, with 8 positions matching TRBD1. Trimming removed 0 bases from V and 4 bases from J; junction bases left unmatched: 4. Per germline, CDR1 MNHEY and CDR2 SVGAGI. The CDR3 runs to 15 residues. The CDR3 loop is CASSYSHRGVYGYTF. The CDR3, as DNA: TGTGCCAGCAGTTACTCCCACAGGGGGGTCTATGGCTACACCTTC.

V usage is TRBV11-3 and J usage is TRBJ2-7; TRBD1 matches at 7 bases. The germline gives CDR1 SGHNT, CDR2 YENEEA. V was clipped by 5 bases and J by 7 bases; unmatched bases: 11. The CDR3 loop spans 14 amino acids. In DNA, the CDR3 is TGTGCCAGCAGCCATAGACAGGGATCCGGGGAGCAGTACTTC. It encodes CASSHRQGSGEQYF.